This entry concerns a single T cell receptor (beta chain). This record belongs to a study of shared clonotypes between healthy human individuals. Trimming removed 4 bases from V and 1 base from J; junction bases left unmatched: 8. Germline V lookup: CDR1 SGHRS, CDR2 YFSETQ. This CDR3 region has 16 residues. Each replicate PCR on the sorted subsets used roughly 200 ng DNA (roughly 27,000 T cell genomes). The repertoire was sequenced with immunoSEQ multiplex PCR; TCRdb's copy has only in-frame clones and lacks some. The sample has around 2.1 million clones, around 95% seen once. Sequencing used naive CD4+ T cells sorted from blood. Subset defined: CD45RA+ positively selected. This receptor was identified in a man aged 18 to 30 in good health. This sequence joins TRBV5-1 and TRBJ2-1, with 7 bases lining up with TRBD2. The chain's CDR3 is CASSKEREKSYNEQFF. The CDR3 DNA sequence: TGCGCCAGCAGCAAGGAGCGGGAAAAGTCCTACAATGAGCAGTTCTTC.